This T cell receptor beta chain was observed in a study of blood T cell repertoires in COVID-19 (dated by TCRdb to 2018 to 2021). In the study overall: Samples from collaborators originated in the United States, Italy and Spain and spanned both the acute and convalescent phases of COVID-19. Subjects who had been exposed to COVID-19, were actively infected with it, or had recovered from it provided the deeply sampled blood TCRbeta repertoires that made up the dataset. Where available, HLA class I and class II types were obtained from metadata supplied by the sample provider rather than from assay-based typing. The material from the prospective study consisted of cDNA or gDNA derived from T cells, B-cell-depleted T cells, or PBMCs. Sample metadata almost always included a de-identified subject ID, COVID-19 status, age in years and sex. A freely available public database, intended as a resource for researchers studying the immune response to SARS-CoV-2, is where the repertoires were released. Samples came from the ongoing ImmuneRACE study (first 160 participants) plus 1,254 subjects from 6 global collaborators. Summary of the overall study and its limitations: How much clinical and demographic metadata was included differed by source and by participant, and the metadata was provided uncurated.

TCRbeta CDR3 regions were amplified from genomic DNA using the immunoSEQ Assay, a bias-controlled multiplex PCR. In the authors' own workflow: The number of nucleated cells in each sample was estimated by amplification of reference gene primers within the assay. To quantify the absolute abundance of each unique TCRbeta CDR3 rearrangement, sequence reads were collapsed and filtered. Productive Simpson clonality was computed per sample as the square root of Simpson's diversity index over productive rearrangements. TCRdb stores this immuneACCESS table with in-frame sequences only. Part of the clones is absent; in the studies checked, under half of the shortfall reflects unresolved V genes, and no reason is known for the rest. The DNA was the basis for D and trimming; V, J and clone size are from that table. The sample table lists 300,000 to 350,000 clones, roughly 88% of them with a count of one. Less than 5.5% of the sample goes to the ten largest clones.

Regarding this clone: The specificity of this receptor is unknown. Nothing much larger sits one base from this clone, and base qualities are not available.

Enrolling through a virtual design, the prospective study's participants ranged in age from roughly 18 to 89 years and lived across around 25 United States geographic areas. To assign participants to cohorts, the prospective study relied on clinical history that participants themselves reported in a screening survey and a study questionnaire. Recovered participants in ImmuneRACE Cohort 3 were defined by two consecutive negative NP/OP PCR tests, clearance by a healthcare professional, or resolution of symptoms. In the prospective study, mobile phlebotomists collected whole blood, serum and a nasopharyngeal or oropharyngeal swab from each participant. Additional blood draws and questionnaires over a 2-month period could optionally be provided by prospective study participants. Before DNA extraction, prospective study blood samples were shipped either frozen or at room temperature. In the germline V gene, CDR1 corresponds to MNHEY and CDR2 to SVGAGI. Measured from the cysteine to the phenylalanine, the CDR3 is 12 residues long. The only DNA kept is the CDR3, 36 bases in frame from the first base. V sheds 10 bases and J sheds 5 bases, leaving 14 bases between their ends.

The sequenced sample was PBMCs or T cells enriched from blood (not recorded which). Here the chain combines TRBV6-5 and TRBJ1-1; the D region possibly corresponds to TRBD1 (6 bases align). The receptor comes from a man aged 30 to 45 who had recovered from COVID-19. The DNA is TGTGCCACCAGACAGGTGATAACTGAAGCTTTCTTT. Translation gives CATRQVITEAFF.